This T cell receptor beta chain was sequenced for a study of blood T cell repertoires in COVID-19. The overall study: Sites in the United States, Italy and Spain provided acute and convalescent COVID-19 samples. Sources were T cells, B-cell-depleted T cells, or PBMCs; the material itself was cDNA or gDNA.

Original processing methods: Amplifying reference gene primers gave estimates of nucleated cell counts. The data were produced by immunoSEQ multiplex PCR, yet TCRdb's version contains in-frame clones alone and is incomplete. The DNA gave D and trimming, while V, J and clone size come from that table. The sample yields about 240,000 clones, 82% seen once. This clone appeared once. The junction had 11 bases not matched to a gene; V was cut back by 5 bases and J by 5 bases. Germline V gene data show CDR1 as SGHTA and CDR2 as FQGNSA. The CDR3 sequence is 17 residues long. The rearrangement links TRBV7-2 to TRBJ2-5, with TRBD2 identical over 13 bases. The sequencing input was peripheral blood. This TCR was sampled from a woman in her 70s with acute or convalescent COVID-19. The CDR3 DNA reads as TGTGCCAGCAGCCTAAGGACTAGCGGGGGAAGGGCGGAGACCCAGTACTTC. As protein: CASSLRTSGGRAETQYF.